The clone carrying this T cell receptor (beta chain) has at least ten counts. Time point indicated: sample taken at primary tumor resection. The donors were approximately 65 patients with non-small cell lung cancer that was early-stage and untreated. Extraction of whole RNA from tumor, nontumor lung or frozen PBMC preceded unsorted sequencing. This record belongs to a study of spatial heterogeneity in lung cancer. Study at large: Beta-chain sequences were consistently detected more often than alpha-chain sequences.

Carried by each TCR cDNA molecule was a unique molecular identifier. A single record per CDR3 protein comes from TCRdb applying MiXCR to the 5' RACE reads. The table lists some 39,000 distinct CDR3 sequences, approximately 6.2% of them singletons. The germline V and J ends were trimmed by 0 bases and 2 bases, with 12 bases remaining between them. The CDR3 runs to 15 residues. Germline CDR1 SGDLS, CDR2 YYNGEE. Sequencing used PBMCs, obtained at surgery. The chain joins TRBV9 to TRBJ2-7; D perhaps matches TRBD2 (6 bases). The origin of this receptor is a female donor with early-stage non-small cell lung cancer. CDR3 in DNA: TGTGCCAGCAGCGTAGGGCCAGCGGGTACCTACGAGCAGTACTTC. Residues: CASSVGPAGTYEQYF. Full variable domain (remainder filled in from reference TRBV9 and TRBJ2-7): DSGVTQTPKHLITATGQRVTLRCSPRSGDLSVYWYQQSLDQGLQFLIQYYNGEERAKGNILERFSAQQFPDLHSELNLSSLELGDSALYFCASSVGPAGTYEQYFGPGTRLTVT.